The present TCR beta chain was sequenced within a study of cytomegalovirus exposure and HLA in healthy donors. In the case of this clone: Antigen unknown.

In germline, CDR1 is SGHNT, CDR2 YENEEA. Trimming took 5 bases from V and 3 from J; bases not matched to a gene: 6. This CDR3 is built from 14 residues. 60 Vbeta and 13 Jbeta primers were used in PCR. Profiling relied on immunoSEQ multiplex PCR, and the TCRdb table lists in-frame clones only, not all of them. The top ten clones hold around 3.5% of a sample with around 91,000 clones, 50% to 80% of them seen once. Overall study findings and caveats: In an earlier analysis, in some 500 donors, most V segments appeared productive either ~87% or ~30% of the time. Among TCR beta chains of equal frequency, HLA-associated ones were more clonally expanded in a later analysis.

This TCR was sampled from a man between 60 and 70 years old in good health and CMV-seronegative. Sequencing used PBMCs. The chain carries TRBV11-3 and TRBJ2-5; TRBD1 aligns across 7 bases. The CDR3 loop reads CASSGGGQEETQYF. CDR3 nucleotide sequence: TGTGCCAGCAGCGGGGGCGGACAGGAAGAGACCCAGTACTTC.